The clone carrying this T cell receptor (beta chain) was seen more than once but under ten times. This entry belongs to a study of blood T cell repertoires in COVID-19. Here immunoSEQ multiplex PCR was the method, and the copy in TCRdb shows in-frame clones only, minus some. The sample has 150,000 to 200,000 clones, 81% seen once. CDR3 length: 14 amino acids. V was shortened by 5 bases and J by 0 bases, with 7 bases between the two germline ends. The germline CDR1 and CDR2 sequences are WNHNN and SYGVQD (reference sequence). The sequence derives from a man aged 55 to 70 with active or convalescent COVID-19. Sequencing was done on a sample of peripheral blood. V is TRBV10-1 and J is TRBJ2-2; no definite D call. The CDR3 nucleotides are TGCGCCAGCAGTATAACAGCGAACACCGGGGAGCTGTTTTTT. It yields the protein CASSITANTGELFF.